Below, 12 T cell receptor beta chains from the same sample are listed, as sequenced in a study of shared clonotypes between healthy human individuals (dated by TCRdb to the early 2020s). Libraries were built with the immunoSEQ multiplex PCR assay. The source is immuneACCESS, and TCRdb retained only in-frame sequences with V and J called. Part of the clones is not carried over; for the studies checked, unresolved V genes explain less than half of this, and the remainder is unexplained. For this sample there are approximately 980,000 clones; approximately 80% appear just once. The ten most abundant clones make up approximately 1.5% of the sample. The sample consisted of memory CD4+ T cells sorted from blood. In light of the paper, this sample's cell subset or site label describes: CD45RA-negative fraction. These receptors came from a man aged 18 to 35 in good health.

This chain links TRBV25-1 with TRBJ1-6; D is undetermined. Germline-derived CDR1 and CDR2 are MGHDK and SYGVNS. This CDR3 has 14 residues. Trimming cost V 3 bases and J 7 bases, with 10 bases left between them. In nucleotides, the CDR3 is TGTGCCAGCAGTGACAGAAACGGGAATTCACCCCTCCACTTT. This sequence encodes CASSDRNGNSPLHF.

The rearrangement uses TRBV30 and TRBJ1-5; the D is unclear. Per germline, CDR1 GTSNPN and CDR2 SVGIG (reference sequence). There are 13 residues in the CDR3. The V gene lost 1 base and the J gene lost 3 bases, with 7 bases spanning the gap. CDR3 nucleotide sequence: TGTGCCTGGAGTGGAGGGCACAATCAGCCCCAGCATTTT. Its protein is CAWSGGHNQPQHF. Full variable domain (rest looked up from reference TRBV30 and TRBJ1-5): SQTIHQWPATLVQPVGSPLSLECTVEGTSNPNLYWYRQAAGRGLQLLFYSVGIGQISSEVPQNLSASRPQDRQFILSSKKLLLSDSGFYLCAWSGGHNQPQHFGDGTRLSIL.

On this clone itself: Additional DNA sequences in this sample encode the identical CDR3. This chain uses TRBV18 with TRBJ2-3, with D perhaps matching TRBD2 (6 bases). The germline CDR1 and CDR2 sequences are KGHSH and LQKENI. The CDR3 consists of 16 residues. The V gene lost 3 bases and the J gene lost 3 bases, with 16 bases spanning the gap. CDR3: CASSPLPGGSTDTQYF. DNA for the CDR3: TGTGCCAGCTCACCCCTTCCCGGGGGTAGTACAGATACGCAGTATTTT.

Worth noting for this clone: The sample holds other DNA sequences that translate to the same CDR3. This chain uses TRBV11-2 with TRBJ2-5; D possibly corresponds to TRBD1 (5 bases). This CDR3 region has 11 residues. V gave up 5 bases and J gave up 5 bases, with 6 bases separating them. Germline V CDR1 and CDR2: SGHAT, FQNNGV. The CDR3 DNA reads as TGTGCCAGCAGCCCAGGGGAGACCCAGTACTTC. Translated, it gives CASSPGETQYF.

The chain uses TRBV29-1 and TRBJ2-5; D remains ambiguous. From germline, CDR1 is SQVTM and CDR2 ANQGSEA. Trimming shortened V by 7 bases and J by 2 bases, and 20 bases separated the two germline ends. CDR3 length equals 15 residues. The CDR3 is CSAWEKRWAQETQYF. The DNA of the CDR3 is TGCAGCGCATGGGAAAAAAGGTGGGCACAAGAGACCCAGTACTTC.

In its sample, this clone was seen a few times. V and J are TRBV19 and TRBJ1-1, with D maybe TRBD1 (6 bases). Germline CDR1 LNHDA, CDR2 SQIVND (reference sequence). The CDR3 sequence is 15 residues long. The V gene lost 4 bases and the J gene lost 4 bases, with 16 bases spanning the gap. CDR3 in amino acids: CASSTPGRGATEAFF. Written as DNA, the CDR3 is TGTGCCAGTAGTACCCCCGGGAGGGGGGCCACTGAAGCTTTCTTT.

V and J are TRBV19 and TRBJ2-6, with D possibly being TRBD2 (6 bases). V was clipped by 3 bases and J by 5 bases, with 11 bases between them. There are 15 residues in the CDR3. The V gene's germline CDR1 is LNHDA and CDR2 SQIVND (reference sequence). This CDR3 reads CASSMEGTRANVLTF. Here the CDR3 DNA reads TGTGCCAGTAGTATGGAGGGTACGAGGGCCAACGTCCTGACTTTC.

The chain carries TRBV14 and TRBJ1-6; D ambiguous. CDR1 and CDR2 (germline): SGHDN, FVKESK. The CDR3 runs 15 residues. Trimming took 4 bases from V and 7 from J, leaving 14 bases between them. The DNA for the CDR3 is TGTGCCAGCAGCCCCAATGCGGCAGCCAATTCACCCCTCCACTTT. It translates to CASSPNAAANSPLHF.

CDR3: CASSVDSGRARNEQFF. CDR3 DNA: TGTGCCAGCAGTGTCGATAGCGGGAGGGCCAGAAATGAGCAGTTCTTC. V gene TRBV2 combines with J gene TRBJ2-1, with TRBD2 identical over 11 bases. Germline V lookup: CDR1 SNHLY, CDR2 FYNNEI. V lost 4 bases to trimming and J lost 7 bases; unmatched junction nucleotides: 9. This CDR3 region has 16 residues.

The rearrangement joins TRBV14 to TRBJ1-2; TRBD1 might be the D (5 bases). V was pared by 4 bases and J by 6 bases, with 18 bases between. Germline values: CDR1 SGHDN, CDR2 FVKESK. CDR3 size: 15 residues. The DNA of the CDR3 is TGTGCCAGCAGCCTCAATTGGCGGGGGAGACATGGCTACACCTTC. It codes for CASSLNWRGRHGYTF.

This clone has only a few counts. The chain employs TRBV28 and TRBJ2-7; D is perhaps TRBD1 or TRBD2 (5 bases each). V shed 6 bases and J shed 3 bases, with 15 bases lying between them. The CDR3 is 14 amino acids. Germline CDR1 is MDHEN and CDR2 is SYDVKM. For the CDR3, the DNA is TGTGCCAGCAGGGCCTTTTGGGGGAGCTACGAGCAGTACTTC. It specifies CASRAFWGSYEQYF.

The gene calls are TRBV9 and TRBJ1-6, with D unresolved. Per the germline V gene, CDR1 is SGDLS and CDR2 is YYNGEE. The V end lost 3 bases, the J end lost 8 bases, and 9 bases lay between the germline ends. The CDR3 sequence is 13 residues long. Written as DNA, the CDR3 is TGTGCCAGCAGCGGAGGCGAGGATTCACCCCTCCACTTT. Amino acid sequence: CASSGGEDSPLHF.